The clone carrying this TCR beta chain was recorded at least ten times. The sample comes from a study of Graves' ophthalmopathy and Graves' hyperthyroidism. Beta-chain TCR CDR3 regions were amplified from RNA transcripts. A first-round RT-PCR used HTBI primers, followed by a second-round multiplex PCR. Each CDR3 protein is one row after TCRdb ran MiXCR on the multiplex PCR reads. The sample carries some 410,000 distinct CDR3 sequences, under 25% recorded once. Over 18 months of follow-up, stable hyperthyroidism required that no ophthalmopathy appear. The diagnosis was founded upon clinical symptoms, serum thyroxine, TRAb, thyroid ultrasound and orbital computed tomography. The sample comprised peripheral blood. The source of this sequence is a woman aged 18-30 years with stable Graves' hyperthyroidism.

CDR3 residues: CSARRTSHKETQYF. CDR3 nucleotide sequence: TGCAGTGCTAGGAGGACTTCCCATAAAGAGACCCAGTACTTC. J is TRBJ2-5 and V is TRBV20-1; D is perhaps TRBD2 (5 bases). The germline V and J ends were trimmed by 3 bases and 3 bases, with 14 bases remaining between them. This CDR3 is 14 amino acids long. Per germline, CDR1 DFQATT and CDR2 SNEGSKA (reference sequence).